This T cell receptor beta chain was sequenced during a study of cytomegalovirus exposure and HLA in healthy donors (dated by TCRdb to about 2017). The study in broad terms: The 700 or so repertoires of the first cohort and the 120 validation repertoires were produced on the same platform, according to a later analysis. The study was designed to test whether signatures of past pathogen exposure could be identified by cataloging public T cell receptors. To predict cytomegalovirus infection status, the study brought together high-throughput TCR immunosequencing, statistical association of individual TCRs with disease status, and machine learning. In addition to the first cohort of approximately 670 subjects, a separate validation cohort of 120 different subjects was used. Results the study describes overall, beyond this receptor: A later analysis found that TCRs clustered in the first cohort also tended to co-occur in the 110 or so validation repertoires, with 94% of cluster scores above 0. In vitro tests confirmed that a few of the cytomegalovirus-associated TCR beta chains recognize cytomegalovirus antigens. A later analysis had no HLA typing for the validation cohort, so co-occurrence there was scored across all 110 or so repertoires. Cytomegalovirus status was reported to be diagnosed by the classifier with high specificity and sensitivity in both the original and validation cohorts. Most TCR sequences were observed very rarely across donors, whereas some public TCRs were present in many individuals. In the study, around 160 TCR beta chains were listed as associated with cytomegalovirus. It was suggested by the authors that the approach could potentially be generalized to other disease states and immunological phenotypes.

The protocol used for the library was the immunoSEQ multiplex PCR assay. From the authors' description of their analysis: A statistical classification framework was developed to diagnose cytomegalovirus status using the catalog of TCR beta chain sequences. TCRdb retrieved this table from immuneACCESS and kept in-frame rearrangements only. Not all clones are present; in checked studies, unresolved V genes account for under half, and no reason is known for the remainder. V, J and clone size are taken as reported in that table, and D and trimming were inferred from the DNA itself. Here the sample has approximately 160,000 clones; about 86% occur a single time. Approximately 5% of the sample rests with the top ten. The donors were included in the validation cohort of around 120 subjects, a group kept apart from the roughly 680-subject first cohort. As to this clone: Its specific antigen is unknown. The record has no base qualities; no much larger clone is one base away.

Material: PBMCs. This TCR derives from a woman aged 25-40 years in good health and CMV-seronegative.

The CDR3 region has the sequence CASSPRDGYEQYF. The bases are TGTGCCAGCAGCCCCCGGGACGGTTACGAGCAGTACTTC. The rearrangement joined TRBV7-9 to TRBJ2-7; the D gene may be TRBD1 or TRBD2, since each aligns over 5 bases. Relative to germline, V is 5 bases shorter and J is 4 bases shorter, with 12 bases between their ends. The CDR3 spans 13 residues, from the cysteine through the phenylalanine. Just CDR3 DNA is preserved here, 39 bases in frame from base 1. CDR1 and CDR2, per the germline V gene (reference sequence), are SEHNR and FQNEAQ.